This entry lists 3 T cell receptor beta chains sequenced from one sample in a study of blood T cell repertoires in COVID-19. Assay: immunoSEQ multiplex PCR; the TCRdb copy retains only in-frame clones and omits some. The data contain about 86,000 clones, around 80% of them singletons. The sample taken for sequencing was peripheral blood. These receptors were collected from a man in his 70s with acute or convalescent COVID-19.

The rearrangement links TRBV12-3 or TRBV12-4 to TRBJ2-3; D uncertain. This CDR3 is built from 13 residues. The V and J ends lost 3 bases and 2 bases respectively, with 6 bases between them. CDR3 coding DNA: TGTGCCAGCAGTTTTACAGACACAGATACGCAGTATTTT. It yields the protein CASSFTDTDTQYF.

The chain combines TRBV19 with TRBJ2-2; TRBD1 aligns across 7 bases. The V and J ends lost 5 bases and 7 bases, in that order; junction bases with no gene match: 10. This CDR3 is built from 15 residues. CDR1 is LNHDA and CDR2 is SQIVND in the germline V gene (reference sequence). This CDR3 reads CASSPSYRGHGELFF. CDR3 DNA sequence: TGTGCCAGTAGTCCTTCCTACAGGGGACACGGGGAGCTGTTTTTT.

The DNA for the CDR3 is TGTGCCAGCAGCTTGCGGGGACAGGGTGAGCAGTTCTTC. Residues: CASSLRGQGEQFF. The chain employs TRBV5-4 and TRBJ2-1; TRBD1 aligns across 9 bases. With 1 base clipped from V and 9 bases from J, the junction kept 2 bases outside the gene matches. The germline V gene encodes CDR1 SGHNT and CDR2 YYREEE (reference sequence). This CDR3 region has 13 residues.